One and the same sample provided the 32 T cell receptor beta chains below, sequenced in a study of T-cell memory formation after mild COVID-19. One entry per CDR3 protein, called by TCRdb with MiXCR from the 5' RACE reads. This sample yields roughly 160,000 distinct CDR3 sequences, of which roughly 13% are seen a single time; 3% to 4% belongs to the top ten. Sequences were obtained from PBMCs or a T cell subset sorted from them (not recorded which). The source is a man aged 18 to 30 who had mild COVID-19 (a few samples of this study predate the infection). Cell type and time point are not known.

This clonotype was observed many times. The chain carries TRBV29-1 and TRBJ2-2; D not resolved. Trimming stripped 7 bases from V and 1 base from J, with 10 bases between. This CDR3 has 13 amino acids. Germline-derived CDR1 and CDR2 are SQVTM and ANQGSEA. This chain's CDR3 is CSAERQNTGELFF. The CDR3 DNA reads TGCAGCGCCGAACGGCAGAACACCGGGGAGCTGTTTTTT.

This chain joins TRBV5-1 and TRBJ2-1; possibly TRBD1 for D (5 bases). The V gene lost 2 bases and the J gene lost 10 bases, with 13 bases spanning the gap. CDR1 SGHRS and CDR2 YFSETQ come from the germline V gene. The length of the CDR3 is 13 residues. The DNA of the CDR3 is TGCGCCAGCAGCTTCCAGGGAATCGGGGAGCAGTTCTTC. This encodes CASSFQGIGEQFF.

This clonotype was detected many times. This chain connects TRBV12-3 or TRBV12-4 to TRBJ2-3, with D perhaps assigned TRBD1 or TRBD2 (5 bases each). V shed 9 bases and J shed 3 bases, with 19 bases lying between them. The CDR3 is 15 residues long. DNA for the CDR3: TGTGCCAGTGTCACCCGTTCTGGGGGTACAGATACGCAGTATTTT. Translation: CASVTRSGGTDTQYF.

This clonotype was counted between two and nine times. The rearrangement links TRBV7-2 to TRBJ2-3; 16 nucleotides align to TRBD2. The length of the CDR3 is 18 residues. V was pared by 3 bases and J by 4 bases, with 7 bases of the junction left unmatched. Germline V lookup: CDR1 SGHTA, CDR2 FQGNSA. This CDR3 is CASSFAGLAGGQSDTQYF. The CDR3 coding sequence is TGTGCCAGCAGCTTCGCGGGACTAGCGGGGGGGCAGTCAGATACGCAGTATTTT.

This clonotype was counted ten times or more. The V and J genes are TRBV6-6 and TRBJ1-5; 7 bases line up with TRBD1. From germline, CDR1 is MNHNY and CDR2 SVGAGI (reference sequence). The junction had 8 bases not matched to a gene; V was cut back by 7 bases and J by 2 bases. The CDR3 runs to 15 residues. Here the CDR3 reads CASTLQGGGNQPQHF. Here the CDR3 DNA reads TGTGCCAGCACCCTCCAGGGGGGGGGCAATCAGCCCCAGCATTTT.

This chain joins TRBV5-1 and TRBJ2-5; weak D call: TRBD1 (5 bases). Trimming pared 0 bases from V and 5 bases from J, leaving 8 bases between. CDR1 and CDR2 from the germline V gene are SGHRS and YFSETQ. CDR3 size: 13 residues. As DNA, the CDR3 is TGCGCCAGCAGCTTGGGACAGAGCGAGACCCAGTACTTC. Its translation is CASSLGQSETQYF.

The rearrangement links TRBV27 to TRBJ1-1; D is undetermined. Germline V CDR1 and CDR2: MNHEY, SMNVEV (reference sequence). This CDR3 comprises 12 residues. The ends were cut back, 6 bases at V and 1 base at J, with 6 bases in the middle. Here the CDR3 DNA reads TGTGCCAGCAGGGGCACGAACACTGAAGCTTTCTTT. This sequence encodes CASRGTNTEAFF.

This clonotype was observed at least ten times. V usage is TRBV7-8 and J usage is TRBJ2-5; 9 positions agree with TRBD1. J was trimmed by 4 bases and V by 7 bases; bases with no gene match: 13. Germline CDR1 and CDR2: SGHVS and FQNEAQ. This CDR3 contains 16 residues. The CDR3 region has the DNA TGTGCCAGCACTATAACAGGGGGCCAGTTTGGAGAGACCCAGTACTTC. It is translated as CASTITGGQFGETQYF.

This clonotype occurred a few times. As DNA, the CDR3 is TGTGCCACCGACCACTACGCCGGGACAGAAGAGACCCAGTACTTC. It codes for CATDHYAGTEETQYF. The J gene is TRBJ2-5, the V gene TRBV6-2 or TRBV6-3; the match to TRBD1 covers 7 bases. J lost 3 bases, V lost 10 bases, and 14 bases had no gene match. The germline CDR1 and CDR2 sequences are MNHEY and SVGEGT. CDR3 length equals 15 residues.

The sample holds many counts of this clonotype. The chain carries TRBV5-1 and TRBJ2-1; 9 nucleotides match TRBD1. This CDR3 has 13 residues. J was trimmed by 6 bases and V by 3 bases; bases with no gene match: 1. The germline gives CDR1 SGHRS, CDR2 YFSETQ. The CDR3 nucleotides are TGCGCCAGCAGCTGGGGACAGGGCAATGAGCAGTTCTTC. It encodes CASSWGQGNEQFF.

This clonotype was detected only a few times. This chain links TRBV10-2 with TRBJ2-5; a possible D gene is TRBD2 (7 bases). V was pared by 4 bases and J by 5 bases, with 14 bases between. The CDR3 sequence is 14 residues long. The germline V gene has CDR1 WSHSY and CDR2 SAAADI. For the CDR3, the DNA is TGCGCCAGCAGTGGTACAGGGAGGGCGGAGACCCAGTACTTC. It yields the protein CASSGTGRAETQYF.

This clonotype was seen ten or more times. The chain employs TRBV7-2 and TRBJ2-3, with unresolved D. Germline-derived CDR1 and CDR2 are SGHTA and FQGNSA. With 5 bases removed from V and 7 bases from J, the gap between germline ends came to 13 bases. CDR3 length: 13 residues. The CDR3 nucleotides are TGTGCCAGCAGCCCCCAAGACGGTAATACGCAGTATTTT. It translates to CASSPQDGNTQYF.

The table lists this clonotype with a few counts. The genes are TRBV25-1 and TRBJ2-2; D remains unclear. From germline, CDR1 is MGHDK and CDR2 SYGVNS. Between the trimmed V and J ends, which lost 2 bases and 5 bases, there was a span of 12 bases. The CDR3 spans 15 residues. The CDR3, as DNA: TGTGCCAGCAGTGAACCTGGGTATAGGACCGGGGAGCTGTTTTTT. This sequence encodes CASSEPGYRTGELFF.

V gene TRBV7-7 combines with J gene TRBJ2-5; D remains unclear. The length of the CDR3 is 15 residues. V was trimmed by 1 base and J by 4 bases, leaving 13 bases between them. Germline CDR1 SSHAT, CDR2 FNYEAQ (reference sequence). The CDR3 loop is CASSLVGNIGETQYF. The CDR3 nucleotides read TGTGCCAGCAGCTTAGTAGGGAACATCGGAGAGACCCAGTACTTC.

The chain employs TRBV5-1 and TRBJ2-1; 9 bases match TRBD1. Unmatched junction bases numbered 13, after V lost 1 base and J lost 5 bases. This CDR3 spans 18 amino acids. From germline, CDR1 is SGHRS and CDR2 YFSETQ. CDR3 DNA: TGCGCCAGCAGCTTGTGGCTGGTAGGGACAGGGAACGACAATGAGCAGTTCTTC. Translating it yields CASSLWLVGTGNDNEQFF.

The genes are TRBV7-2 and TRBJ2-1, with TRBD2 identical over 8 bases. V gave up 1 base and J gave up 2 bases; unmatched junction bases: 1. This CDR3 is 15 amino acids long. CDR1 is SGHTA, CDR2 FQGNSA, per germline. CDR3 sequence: CASSLGLATYNEQFF. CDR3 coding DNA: TGTGCCAGCAGCTTAGGACTAGCGACCTACAATGAGCAGTTCTTC.

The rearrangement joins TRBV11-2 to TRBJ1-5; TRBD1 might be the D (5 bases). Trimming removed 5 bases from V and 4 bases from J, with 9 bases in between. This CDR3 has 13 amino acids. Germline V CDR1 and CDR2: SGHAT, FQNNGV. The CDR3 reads CASSQQANQPQHF. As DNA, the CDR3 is TGTGCCAGCAGCCAACAGGCTAATCAGCCCCAGCATTTT. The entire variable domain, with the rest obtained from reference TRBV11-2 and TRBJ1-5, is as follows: EAGVAQSPRYKIIEKRQSVAFWCNPISGHATLYWYQQILGQGPKLLIQFQNNGVVDDSQLPKDRFSAERLKGVDSTLKIQPAKLEDSAVYLCASSQQANQPQHFGDGTRLSIL.

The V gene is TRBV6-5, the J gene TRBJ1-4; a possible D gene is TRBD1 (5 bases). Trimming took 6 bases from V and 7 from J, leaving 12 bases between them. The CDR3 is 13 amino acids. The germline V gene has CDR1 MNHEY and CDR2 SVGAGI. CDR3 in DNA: TGTGCCAGCAGGGGAGGGGTCGGTGAAAAACTGTTTTTT. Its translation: CASRGGVGEKLFF.

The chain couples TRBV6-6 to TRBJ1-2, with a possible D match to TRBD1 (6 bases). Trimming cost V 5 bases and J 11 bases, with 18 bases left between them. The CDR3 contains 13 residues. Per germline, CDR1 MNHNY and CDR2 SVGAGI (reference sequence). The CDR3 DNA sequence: TGTGCCAGCAGTAGGGACATTGAACCGAGGTACACCTTC. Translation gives CASSRDIEPRYTF.

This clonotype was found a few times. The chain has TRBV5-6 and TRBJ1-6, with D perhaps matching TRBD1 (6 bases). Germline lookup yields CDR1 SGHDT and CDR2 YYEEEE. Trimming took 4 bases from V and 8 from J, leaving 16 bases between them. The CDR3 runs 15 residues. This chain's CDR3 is CASSGNLRGDSPLHF. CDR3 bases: TGTGCCAGCAGCGGGAATTTAAGGGGGGATTCACCCCTCCACTTT.

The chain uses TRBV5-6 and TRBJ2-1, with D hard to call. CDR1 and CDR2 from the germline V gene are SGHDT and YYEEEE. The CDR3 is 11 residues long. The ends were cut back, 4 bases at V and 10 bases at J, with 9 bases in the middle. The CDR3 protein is CASSLISEQFF. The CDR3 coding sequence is TGTGCCAGCAGCCTAATATCAGAGCAGTTCTTC.

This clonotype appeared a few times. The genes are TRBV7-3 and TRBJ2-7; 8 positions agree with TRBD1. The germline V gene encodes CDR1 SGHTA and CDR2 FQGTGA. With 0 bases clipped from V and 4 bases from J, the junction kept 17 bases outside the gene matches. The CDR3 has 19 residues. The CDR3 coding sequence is TGTGCCAGCAGCTTAACGGACCTTTGGAGGACAGGGATGATATACGAGCAGTACGTC. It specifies CASSLTDLWRTGMIYEQYV.

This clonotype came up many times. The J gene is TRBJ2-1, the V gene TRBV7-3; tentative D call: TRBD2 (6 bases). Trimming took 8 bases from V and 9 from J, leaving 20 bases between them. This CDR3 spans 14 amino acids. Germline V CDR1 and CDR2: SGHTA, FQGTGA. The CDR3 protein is CASGRGGVGGEQFF. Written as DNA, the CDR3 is TGTGCCAGCGGCCGGGGCGGGGTTGGAGGTGAGCAGTTCTTC.

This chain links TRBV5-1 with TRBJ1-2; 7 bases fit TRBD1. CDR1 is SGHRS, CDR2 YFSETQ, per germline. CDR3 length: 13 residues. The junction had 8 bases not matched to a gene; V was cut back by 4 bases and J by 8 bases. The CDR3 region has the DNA TGCGCCAGCAGCACGACAGGGTCCGACGGCTACACCTTC. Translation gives CASSTTGSDGYTF. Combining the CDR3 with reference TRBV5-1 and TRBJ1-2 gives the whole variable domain KAGVTQTPRYLIKTRGQQVTLSCSPISGHRSVSWYQQTPGQGLQFLFEYFSETQRNKGNFPGRFSGRQFSNSRSEMNVSTLELGDSALYLCASSTTGSDGYTFGSGTRLTVV.

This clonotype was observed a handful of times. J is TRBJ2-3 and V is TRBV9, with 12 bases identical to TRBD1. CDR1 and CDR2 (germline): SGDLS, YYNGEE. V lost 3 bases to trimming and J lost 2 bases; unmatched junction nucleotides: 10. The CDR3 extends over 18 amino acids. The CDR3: CASSAYGTGGDVTDTQYF. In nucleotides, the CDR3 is TGTGCCAGCAGCGCTTACGGGACAGGGGGCGATGTCACAGATACGCAGTATTTT.

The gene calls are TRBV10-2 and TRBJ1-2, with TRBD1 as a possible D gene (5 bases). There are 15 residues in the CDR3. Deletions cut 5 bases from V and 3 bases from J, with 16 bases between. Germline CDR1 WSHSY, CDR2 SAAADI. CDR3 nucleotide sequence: TGCGCCAGCAGTCGACCGGGAGGACATTACTATGGCTACACCTTC. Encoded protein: CASSRPGGHYYGYTF.

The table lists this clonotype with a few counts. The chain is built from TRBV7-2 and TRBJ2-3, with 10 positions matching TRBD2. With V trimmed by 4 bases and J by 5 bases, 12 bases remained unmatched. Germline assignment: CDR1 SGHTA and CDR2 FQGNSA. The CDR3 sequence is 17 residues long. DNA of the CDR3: TGTGCCAGCAGCTCCCCACGGCAGCGGGGGGGCAGAGATACGCAGTATTTT. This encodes CASSSPRQRGGRDTQYF.

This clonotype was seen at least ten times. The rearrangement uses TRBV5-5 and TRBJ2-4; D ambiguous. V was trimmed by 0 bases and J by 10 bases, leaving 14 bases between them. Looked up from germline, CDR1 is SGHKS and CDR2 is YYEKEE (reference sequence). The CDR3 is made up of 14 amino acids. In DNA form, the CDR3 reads TGTGCCAGCAGCTTGGATGACAATGGAAGGATTCAGTACTTC. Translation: CASSLDDNGRIQYF.

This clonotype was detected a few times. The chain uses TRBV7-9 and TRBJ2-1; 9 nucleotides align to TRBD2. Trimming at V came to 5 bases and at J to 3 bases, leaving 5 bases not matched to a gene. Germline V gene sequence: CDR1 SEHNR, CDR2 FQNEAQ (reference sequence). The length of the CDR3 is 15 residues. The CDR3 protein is CASSGGLALYNEQFF. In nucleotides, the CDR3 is TGTGCCAGCAGCGGGGGACTAGCTCTCTACAATGAGCAGTTCTTC.

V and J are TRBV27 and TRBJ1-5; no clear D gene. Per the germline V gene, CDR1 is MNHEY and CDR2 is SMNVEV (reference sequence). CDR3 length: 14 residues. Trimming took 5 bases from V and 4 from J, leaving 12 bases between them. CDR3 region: CASSPRRGNQPQHF. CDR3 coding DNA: TGTGCCAGCAGTCCTCGGCGGGGTAATCAGCCCCAGCATTTT.

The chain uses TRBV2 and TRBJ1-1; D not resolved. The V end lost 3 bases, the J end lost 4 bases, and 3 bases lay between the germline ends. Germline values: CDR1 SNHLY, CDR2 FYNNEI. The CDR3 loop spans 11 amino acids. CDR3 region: CASSDLTEAFF. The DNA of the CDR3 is TGTGCCAGCAGTGACCTCACTGAAGCTTTCTTT.

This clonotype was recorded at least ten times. This CDR3 is CASSFTGGEGTGELFF. CDR3 nucleotides: TGCGCCAGCAGCTTTACAGGGGGCGAAGGCACCGGGGAGCTGTTTTTT. This rearrangement joins TRBV5-1 to TRBJ2-2; the match to TRBD1 covers 9 bases. Germline loops: CDR1 SGHRS, CDR2 YFSETQ. CDR3 length: 16 amino acids. V lost 2 bases, J lost 4 bases, and 6 bases stayed unmatched.